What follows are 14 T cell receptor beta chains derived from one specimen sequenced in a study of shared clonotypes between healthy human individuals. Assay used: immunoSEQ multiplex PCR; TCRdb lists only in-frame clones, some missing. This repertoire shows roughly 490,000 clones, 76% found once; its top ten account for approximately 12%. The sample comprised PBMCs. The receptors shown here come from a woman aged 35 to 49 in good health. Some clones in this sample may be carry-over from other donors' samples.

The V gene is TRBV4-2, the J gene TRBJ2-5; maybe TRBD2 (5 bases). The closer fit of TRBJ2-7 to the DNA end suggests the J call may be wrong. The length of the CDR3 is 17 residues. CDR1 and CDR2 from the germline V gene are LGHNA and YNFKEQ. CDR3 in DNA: TGTGCCAGCAGCCAAGATTACCCCCCAGCGGAATCCTACGAGCAGTACTTC. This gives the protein CASSQDYPPAESYEQYF.

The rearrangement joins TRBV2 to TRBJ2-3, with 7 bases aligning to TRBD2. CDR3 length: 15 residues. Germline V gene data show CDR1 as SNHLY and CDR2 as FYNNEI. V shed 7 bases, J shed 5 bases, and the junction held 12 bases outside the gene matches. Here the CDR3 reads CASTRGGPTLDTQYF. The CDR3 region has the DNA TGTGCCAGCACCCGGGGAGGGCCTACTCTAGATACGCAGTATTTT.

CDR3 DNA sequence: TGTGCCAGCAGCCTCTCCGGGGGACGAGGAACTAATGAAAAACTGTTTTTT. Amino acid sequence: CASSLSGGRGTNEKLFF. The chain couples TRBV9 to TRBJ1-4; maybe TRBD1 (5 bases). The germline gives CDR1 SGDLS, CDR2 YYNGEE. The CDR3 sequence is 17 residues long. V lost 4 bases and J 1 base, leaving 17 bases between the germline ends.

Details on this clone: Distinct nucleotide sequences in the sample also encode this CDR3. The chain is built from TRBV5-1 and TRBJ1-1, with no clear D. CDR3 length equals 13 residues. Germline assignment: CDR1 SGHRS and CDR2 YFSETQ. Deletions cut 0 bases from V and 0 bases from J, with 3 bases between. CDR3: CASSLGLNTEAFF. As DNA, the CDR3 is TGCGCCAGCAGCTTGGGCCTGAACACTGAAGCTTTCTTT.

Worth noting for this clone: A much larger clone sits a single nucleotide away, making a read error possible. The CDR3, as DNA: TGTGCCAGCAATGACAGGGAGAACGGGGAGCTGTTTTTT. This sequence encodes CASNDRENGELFF. The J gene is TRBJ2-2, the V gene TRBV6-4; 7 bases fit TRBD1. In germline, CDR1 is MRHNA, CDR2 SNTAGT. The CDR3 covers 13 residues.

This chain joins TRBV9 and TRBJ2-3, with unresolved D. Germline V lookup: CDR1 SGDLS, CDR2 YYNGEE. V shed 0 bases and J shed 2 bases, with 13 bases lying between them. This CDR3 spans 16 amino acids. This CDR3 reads CASSVAGGGYTDTQYF. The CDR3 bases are TGTGCCAGCAGCGTAGCTGGTGGCGGATACACAGATACGCAGTATTTT.

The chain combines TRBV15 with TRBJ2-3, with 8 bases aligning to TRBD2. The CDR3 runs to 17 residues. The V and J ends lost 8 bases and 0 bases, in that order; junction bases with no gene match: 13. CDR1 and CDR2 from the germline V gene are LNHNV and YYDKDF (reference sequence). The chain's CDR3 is CATRPGGGPQSTDTQYF. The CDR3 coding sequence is TGTGCCACCCGCCCCGGGGGGGGGCCCCAAAGCACAGATACGCAGTATTTT.

CDR3 region: CASSQDRGRGINQPQHF. CDR3 DNA: TGCGCCAGCAGCCAAGATCGCGGCAGGGGGATCAATCAGCCCCAGCATTTT. The chain couples TRBV4-1 to TRBJ1-5; the match to TRBD1 covers 7 bases. This CDR3 is 17 amino acids long. The ends lost 0 bases at V and 3 bases at J; junction bases unmatched: 8. Germline loops: CDR1 MGHRA, CDR2 YSYEKL.

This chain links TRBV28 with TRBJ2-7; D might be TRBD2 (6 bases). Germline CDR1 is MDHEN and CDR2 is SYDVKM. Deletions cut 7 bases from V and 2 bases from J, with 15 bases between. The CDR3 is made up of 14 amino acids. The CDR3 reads CASNQAGSTYEQYF. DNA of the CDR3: TGTGCCAGCAACCAGGCGGGAAGTACCTACGAGCAGTACTTC. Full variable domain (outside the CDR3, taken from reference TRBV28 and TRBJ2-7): DVKVTQSSRYLVKRTGEKVFLECVQDMDHENMFWYRQDPGLGLRLIYFSYDVKMKEKGDIPEGYSVSREKKERFSLILESASTNQTSMYLCASNQAGSTYEQYFGPGTRLTVT.

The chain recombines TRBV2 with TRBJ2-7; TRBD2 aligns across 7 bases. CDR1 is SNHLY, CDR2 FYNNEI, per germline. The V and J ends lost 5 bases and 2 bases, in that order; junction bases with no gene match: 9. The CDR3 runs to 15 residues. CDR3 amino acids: CASSSGGPGPYEQYF. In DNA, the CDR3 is TGTGCCAGCAGTTCGGGGGGTCCCGGGCCCTACGAGCAGTACTTC.

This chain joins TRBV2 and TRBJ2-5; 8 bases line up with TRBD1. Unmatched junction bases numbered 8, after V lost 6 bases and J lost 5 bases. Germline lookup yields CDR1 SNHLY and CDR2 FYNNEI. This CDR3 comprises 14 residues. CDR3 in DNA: TGTGCCAGCAGGAGCGACAGGGGTCGGGAGACCCAGTACTTC. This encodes CASRSDRGRETQYF.

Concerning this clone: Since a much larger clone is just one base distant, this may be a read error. The DNA of the CDR3 is TGCGCCAGCAGCTTAAGAGAGACCCAGTACTTC. Translated, it gives CASSLRETQYF. The chain links TRBV5-1 to TRBJ2-5; D gene ambiguous. Germline lookup yields CDR1 SGHRS and CDR2 YFSETQ. This CDR3 contains 11 residues. V was trimmed by 2 bases and J by 4 bases, leaving 3 bases between them.

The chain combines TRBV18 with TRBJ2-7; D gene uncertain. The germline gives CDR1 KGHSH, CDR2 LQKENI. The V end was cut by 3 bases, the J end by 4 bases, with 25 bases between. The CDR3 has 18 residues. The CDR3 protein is CASSPIARATGSSYEQYF. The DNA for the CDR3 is TGTGCCAGCTCACCTATCGCTCGGGCCACGGGCTCCAGTTACGAGCAGTACTTC.

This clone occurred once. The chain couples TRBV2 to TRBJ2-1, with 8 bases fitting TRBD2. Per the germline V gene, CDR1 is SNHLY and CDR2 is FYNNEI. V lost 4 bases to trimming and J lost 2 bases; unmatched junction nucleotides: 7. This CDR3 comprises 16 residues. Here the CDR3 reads CASSGISGNPYNEQFF. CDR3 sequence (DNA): TGTGCCAGCAGTGGTATTAGCGGGAACCCCTACAATGAGCAGTTCTTC.